Reported below is one T cell receptor beta chain. The antigen is not known. A J-beta primer mix and a sample-barcoded 5' primer were used in a second PCR of about 7 to 11 cycles. Each CDR3 protein gets one entry after TCRdb re-called the 5' RACE reads with MiXCR. Seen here are some 1,000,000 distinct CDR3 sequences, about 23% observed once, and the top ten hold about 0.8%. CDR3 length: 16 residues. Germline CDR1 reads SEHNR; CDR2 reads FQNEAQ (reference sequence). The V segment lost 2 bases and the J segment 3 bases; nucleotides outside the gene matches: 5. Samples had at least 6 million PBMCs isolated from them. The record originates from a study of blood T cells in healthy people across ages. Study outcomes and limitations: It was held that the diversity estimates obtained from one million T cells were underestimates. Researchers report that TCR beta diversity correlated strongly with naive T cell percentage.

These data were also reused for a study on T cells of mothers and their children.

The sequenced sample consisted of blood. The chain carries TRBV7-9 and TRBJ2-2, with TRBD1 matching 8 bases. This receptor was obtained from a girl aged 2-10 years in good health. The DNA of the CDR3 is TGTGCCAGCAGCTTAAACAGGGGGAAATACACCGGGGAGCTGTTTTTT. Encoded protein: CASSLNRGKYTGELFF.